The present entry profiles one T cell receptor (beta chain) with its context. Its antigen is not identified. V was trimmed by 1 base and J by 0 bases, leaving 7 bases between them. From germline, CDR1 is SGHVS and CDR2 FQNEAQ. This CDR3 has 15 residues. Assay: immunoSEQ multiplex PCR; the TCRdb copy retains only in-frame clones and omits some. The sample consists of about 210,000 clones, about 94% of them appearing once. These data come from a study of T cell responses to AZD1222 COVID-19 vaccine. Study findings and constraints: Nearly half of spike-specific TCRs reportedly go after variant regions that carry no mutations. Spike-specific TCR breadth and depth went up after people got two AZD1222 doses. CD4 TCRs linked to vaccination spanned spike, dominating at 160-218 and 743-854. Donors were mostly white British, more females; clonal diversity possibly underestimated.

The sequence came from an adult who received the MenACWY meningococcal vaccine as a control. The rearrangement links TRBV7-8 to TRBJ1-5; TRBD1 might be the D (6 bases). The sequencing here drew on peripheral blood, taken 28 days after the second dose of the MenACWY control vaccine. CDR3 DNA: TGTGCCAGCAGCTTAGGGGACATTAGCAATCAGCCCCAGCATTTT. It specifies CASSLGDISNQPQHF. The full variable domain, with the rest looked up from reference TRBV7-8 and TRBJ1-5, is GAGVSQSPRYKVAKRGQDVALRCDPISGHVSLFWYQQALGQGPEFLTYFQNEAQLDKSGLPSDRFFAERPEGSVSTLKIQRTQQEDSAVYLCASSLGDISNQPQHFGDGTRLSIL.